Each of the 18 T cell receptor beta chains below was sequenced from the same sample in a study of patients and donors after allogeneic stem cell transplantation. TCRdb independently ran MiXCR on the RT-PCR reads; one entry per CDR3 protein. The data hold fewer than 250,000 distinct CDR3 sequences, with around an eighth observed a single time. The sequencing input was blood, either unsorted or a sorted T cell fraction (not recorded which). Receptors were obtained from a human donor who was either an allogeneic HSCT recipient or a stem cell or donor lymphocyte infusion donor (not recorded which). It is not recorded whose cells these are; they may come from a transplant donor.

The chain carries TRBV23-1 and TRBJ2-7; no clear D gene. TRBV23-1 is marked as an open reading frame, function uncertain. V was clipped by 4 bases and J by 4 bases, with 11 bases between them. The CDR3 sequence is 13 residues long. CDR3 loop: CASSPDCEYEQYF. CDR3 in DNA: TGCGCCAGCAGTCCCGACTGTGAGTACGAGCAGTACTTC.

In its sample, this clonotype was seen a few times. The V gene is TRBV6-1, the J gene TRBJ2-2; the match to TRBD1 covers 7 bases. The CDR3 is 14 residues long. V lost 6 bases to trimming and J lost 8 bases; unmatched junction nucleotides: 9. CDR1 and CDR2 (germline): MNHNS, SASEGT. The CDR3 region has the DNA TGTGCCAGCAGGGACAGGAATATGTTGGGGGAGCTGTTTTTT. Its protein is CASRDRNMLGELFF.

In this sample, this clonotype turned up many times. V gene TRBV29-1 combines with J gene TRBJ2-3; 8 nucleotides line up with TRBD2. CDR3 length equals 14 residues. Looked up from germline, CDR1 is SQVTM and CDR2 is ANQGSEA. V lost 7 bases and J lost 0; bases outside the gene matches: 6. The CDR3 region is CSGGLGSSTDTQYF. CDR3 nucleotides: TGCAGCGGGGGACTAGGGTCTAGCACAGATACGCAGTATTTT.

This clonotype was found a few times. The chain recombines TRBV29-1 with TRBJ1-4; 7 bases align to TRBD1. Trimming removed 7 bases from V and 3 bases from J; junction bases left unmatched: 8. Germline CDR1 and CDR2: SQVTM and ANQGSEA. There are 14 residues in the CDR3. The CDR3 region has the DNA TGCAGCGCCGCACCGACAGGGTCTAATGAAAAACTGTTTTTT. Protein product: CSAAPTGSNEKLFF.

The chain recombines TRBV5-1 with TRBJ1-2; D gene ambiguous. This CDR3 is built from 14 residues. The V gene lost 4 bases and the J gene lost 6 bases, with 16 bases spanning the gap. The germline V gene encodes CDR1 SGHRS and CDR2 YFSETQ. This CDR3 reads CASSPPMVGHGYTF. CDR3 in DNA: TGCGCCAGCAGCCCGCCTATGGTCGGCCATGGCTACACCTTC.

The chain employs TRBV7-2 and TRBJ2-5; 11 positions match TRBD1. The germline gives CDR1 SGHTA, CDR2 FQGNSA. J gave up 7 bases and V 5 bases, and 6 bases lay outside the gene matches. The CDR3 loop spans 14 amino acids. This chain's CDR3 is CASSISGTGGTQYF. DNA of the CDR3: TGTGCCAGCAGCATATCCGGGACAGGGGGGACCCAGTACTTC.

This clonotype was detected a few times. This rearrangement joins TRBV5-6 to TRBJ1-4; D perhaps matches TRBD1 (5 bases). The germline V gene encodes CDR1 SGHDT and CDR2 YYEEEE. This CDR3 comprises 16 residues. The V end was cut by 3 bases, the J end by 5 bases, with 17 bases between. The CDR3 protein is CASSSLDRGSNEKLFF. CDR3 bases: TGTGCCAGCAGCTCGTTAGACAGAGGCTCAAATGAAAAACTGTTTTTT.

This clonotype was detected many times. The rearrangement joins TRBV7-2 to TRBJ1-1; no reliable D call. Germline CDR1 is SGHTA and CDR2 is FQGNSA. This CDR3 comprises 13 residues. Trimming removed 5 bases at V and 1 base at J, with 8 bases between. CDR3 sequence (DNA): TGTGCCAGCAGCCGACATCCGAACACTGAAGCTTTCTTT. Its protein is CASSRHPNTEAFF.

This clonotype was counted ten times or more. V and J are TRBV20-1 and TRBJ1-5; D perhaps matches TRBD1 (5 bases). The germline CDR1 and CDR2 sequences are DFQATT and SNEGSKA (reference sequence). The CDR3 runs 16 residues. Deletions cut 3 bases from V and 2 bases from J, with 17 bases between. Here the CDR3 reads CSASPGEGPGNQPQHF. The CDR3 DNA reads TGCAGTGCTAGCCCCGGGGAGGGGCCCGGCAATCAGCCCCAGCATTTT.

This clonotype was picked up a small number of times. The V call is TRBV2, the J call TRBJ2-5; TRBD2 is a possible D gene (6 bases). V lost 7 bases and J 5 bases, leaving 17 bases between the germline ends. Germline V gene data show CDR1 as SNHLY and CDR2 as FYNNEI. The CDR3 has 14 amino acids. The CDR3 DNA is TGTGCCAGCAAAAGACTAGTTTCGTCGGAGACCCAGTACTTC. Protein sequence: CASKRLVSSETQYF.

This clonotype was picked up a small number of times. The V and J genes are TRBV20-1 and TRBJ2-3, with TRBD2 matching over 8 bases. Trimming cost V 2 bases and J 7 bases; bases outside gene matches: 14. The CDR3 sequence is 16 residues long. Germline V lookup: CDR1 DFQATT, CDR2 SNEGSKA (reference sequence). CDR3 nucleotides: TGCAGTGCTAGACCCTTTGCCGGGACTAGGATCCATACGCAGTATTTT. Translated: CSARPFAGTRIHTQYF.

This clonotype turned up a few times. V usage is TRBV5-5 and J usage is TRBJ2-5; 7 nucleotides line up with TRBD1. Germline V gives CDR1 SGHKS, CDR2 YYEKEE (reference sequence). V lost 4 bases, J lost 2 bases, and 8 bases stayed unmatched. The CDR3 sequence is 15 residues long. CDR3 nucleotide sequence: TGTGCCAGCAGCCGTAGTCCGGGACAGCAAGAGACCCAGTACTTC. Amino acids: CASSRSPGQQETQYF.

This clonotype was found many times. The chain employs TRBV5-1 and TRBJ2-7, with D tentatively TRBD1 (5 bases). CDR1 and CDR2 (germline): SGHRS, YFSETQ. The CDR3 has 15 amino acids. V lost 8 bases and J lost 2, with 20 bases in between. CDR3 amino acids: CASCTSLDRPYEQYF. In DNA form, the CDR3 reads TGCGCCAGTTGCACCTCCCTTGACAGACCCTACGAGCAGTACTTC.

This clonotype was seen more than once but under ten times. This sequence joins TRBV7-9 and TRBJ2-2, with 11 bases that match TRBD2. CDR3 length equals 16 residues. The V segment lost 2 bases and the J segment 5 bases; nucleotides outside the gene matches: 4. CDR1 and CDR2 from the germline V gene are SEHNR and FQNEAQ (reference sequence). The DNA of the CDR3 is TGTGCCAGCAGCTTAACTAGCGGGAGTTTTACCGGGGAGCTGTTTTTT. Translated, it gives CASSLTSGSFTGELFF.

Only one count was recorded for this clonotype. The CDR3 reads CSVEDPDRGYGYTF. In nucleotides, the CDR3 is TGCAGCGTTGAAGATCCCGACAGGGGCTATGGCTACACCTTC. The rearrangement uses TRBV29-1 and TRBJ1-2; 8 bases line up with TRBD1. The junction had 4 bases not matched to a gene; V was cut back by 0 bases and J by 4 bases. The CDR3 totals 14 residues. The germline gives CDR1 SQVTM, CDR2 ANQGSEA.

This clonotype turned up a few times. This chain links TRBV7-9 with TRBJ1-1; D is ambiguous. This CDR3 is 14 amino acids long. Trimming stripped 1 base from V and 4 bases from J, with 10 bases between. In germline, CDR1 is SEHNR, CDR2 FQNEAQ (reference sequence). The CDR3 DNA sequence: TGTGCCAGCAGCTTAGAGGGTATGGGCACTGAAGCTTTCTTT. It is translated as CASSLEGMGTEAFF. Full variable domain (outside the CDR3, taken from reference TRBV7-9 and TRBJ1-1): DTGVSQNPRHKITKRGQNVTFRCDPISEHNRLYWYRQTLGQGPEFLTYFQNEAQLEKSRLLSDRFSAERPKGSFSTLEIQRTEQGDSAMYLCASSLEGMGTEAFFGQGTRLTVV.

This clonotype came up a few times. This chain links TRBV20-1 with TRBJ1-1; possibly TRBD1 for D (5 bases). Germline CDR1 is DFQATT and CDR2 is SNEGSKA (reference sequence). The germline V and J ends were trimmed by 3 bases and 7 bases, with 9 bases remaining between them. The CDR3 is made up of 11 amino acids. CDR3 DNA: TGCAGTGCTAGTGTAAGGGGTGAAGCTTTCTTT. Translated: CSASVRGEAFF.

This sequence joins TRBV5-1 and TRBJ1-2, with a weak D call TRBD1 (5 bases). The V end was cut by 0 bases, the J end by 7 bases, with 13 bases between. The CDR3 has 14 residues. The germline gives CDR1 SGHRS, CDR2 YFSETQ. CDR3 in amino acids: CASSLAGDGGGYTF. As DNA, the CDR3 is TGCGCCAGCAGCTTGGCCGGGGACGGAGGTGGCTACACCTTC.